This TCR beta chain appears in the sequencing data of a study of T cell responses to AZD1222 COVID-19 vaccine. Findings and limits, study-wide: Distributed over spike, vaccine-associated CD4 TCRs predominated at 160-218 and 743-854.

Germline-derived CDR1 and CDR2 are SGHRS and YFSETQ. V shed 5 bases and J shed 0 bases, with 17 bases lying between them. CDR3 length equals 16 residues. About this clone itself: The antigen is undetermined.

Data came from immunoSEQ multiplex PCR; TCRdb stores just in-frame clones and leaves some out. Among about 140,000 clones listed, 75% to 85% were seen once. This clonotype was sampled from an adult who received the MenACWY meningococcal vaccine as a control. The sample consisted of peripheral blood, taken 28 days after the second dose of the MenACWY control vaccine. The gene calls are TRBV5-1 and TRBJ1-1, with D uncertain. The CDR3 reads CASRDRRLTLNTEAFF. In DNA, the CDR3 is TGCGCCAGCAGGGATAGACGGCTCACCTTGAACACTGAAGCTTTCTTT.